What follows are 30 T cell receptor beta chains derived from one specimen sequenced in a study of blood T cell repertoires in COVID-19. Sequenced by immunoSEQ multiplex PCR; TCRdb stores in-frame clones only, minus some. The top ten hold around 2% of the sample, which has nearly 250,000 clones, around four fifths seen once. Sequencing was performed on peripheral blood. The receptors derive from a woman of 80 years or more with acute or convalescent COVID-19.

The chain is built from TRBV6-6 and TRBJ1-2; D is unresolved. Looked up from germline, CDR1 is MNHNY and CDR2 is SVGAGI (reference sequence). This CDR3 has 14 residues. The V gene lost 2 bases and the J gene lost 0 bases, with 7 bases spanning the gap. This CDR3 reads CASSYQDTNYGYTF. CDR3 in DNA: TGTGCCAGCAGTTACCAGGATACTAACTATGGCTACACCTTC.

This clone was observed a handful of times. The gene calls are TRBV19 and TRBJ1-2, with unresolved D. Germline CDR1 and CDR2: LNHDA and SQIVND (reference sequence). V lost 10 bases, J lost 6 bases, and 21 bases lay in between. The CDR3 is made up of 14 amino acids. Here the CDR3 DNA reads TGTGCCACTTCAGCAGCGGCAACCTGGGATGGCTACACCTTC. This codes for CATSAAATWDGYTF.

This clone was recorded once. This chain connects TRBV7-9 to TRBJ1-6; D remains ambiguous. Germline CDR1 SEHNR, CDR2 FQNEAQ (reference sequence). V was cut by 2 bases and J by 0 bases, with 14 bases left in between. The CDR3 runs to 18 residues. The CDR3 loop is CASSLWGAASSYNSPLHF. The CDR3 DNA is TGTGCCAGCAGCTTATGGGGAGCCGCGAGCTCCTATAATTCACCCCTCCACTTT.

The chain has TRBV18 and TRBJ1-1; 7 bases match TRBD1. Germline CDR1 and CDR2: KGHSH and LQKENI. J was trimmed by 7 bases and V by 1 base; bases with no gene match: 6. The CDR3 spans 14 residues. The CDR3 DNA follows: TGTGCCAGCTCACCACTATCCGGACAGGTTGAAGCTTTCTTT. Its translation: CASSPLSGQVEAFF.

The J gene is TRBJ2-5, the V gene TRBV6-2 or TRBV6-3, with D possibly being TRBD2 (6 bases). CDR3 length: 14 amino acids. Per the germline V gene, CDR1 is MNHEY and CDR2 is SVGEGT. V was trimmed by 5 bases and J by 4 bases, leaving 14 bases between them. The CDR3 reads CASSPVGGGETQYF. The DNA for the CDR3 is TGTGCCAGCAGTCCAGTCGGGGGAGGAGAGACCCAGTACTTC.

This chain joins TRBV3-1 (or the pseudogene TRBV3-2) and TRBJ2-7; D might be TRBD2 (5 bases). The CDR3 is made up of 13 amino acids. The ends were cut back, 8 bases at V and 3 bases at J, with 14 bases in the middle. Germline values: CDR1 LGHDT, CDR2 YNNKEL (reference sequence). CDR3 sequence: CASASGSNYEQYF. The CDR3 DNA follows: TGTGCCAGCGCCAGCGGTTCGAACTACGAGCAGTACTTC.

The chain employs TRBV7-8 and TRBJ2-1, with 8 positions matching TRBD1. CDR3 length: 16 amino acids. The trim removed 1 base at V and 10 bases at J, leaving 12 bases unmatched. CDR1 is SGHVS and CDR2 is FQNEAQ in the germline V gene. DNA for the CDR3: TGTGCCAGCAGCTTAGTCGTACAGGGGGTTAAAGGGGAGCAGTTCTTC. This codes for CASSLVVQGVKGEQFF.

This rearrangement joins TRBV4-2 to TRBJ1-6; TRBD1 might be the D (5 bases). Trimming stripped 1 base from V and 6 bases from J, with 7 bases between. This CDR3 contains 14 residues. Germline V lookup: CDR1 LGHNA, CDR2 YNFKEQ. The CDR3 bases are TGTGCCAGCAGCCAAGGACAGCTTAATTCACCCCTCCACTTT. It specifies CASSQGQLNSPLHF.

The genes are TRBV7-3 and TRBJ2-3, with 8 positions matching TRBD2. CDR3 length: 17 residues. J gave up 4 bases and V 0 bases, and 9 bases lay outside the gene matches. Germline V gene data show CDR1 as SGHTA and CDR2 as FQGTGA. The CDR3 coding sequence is TGTGCCAGCAGCTTAACTTCCACGGGAGGGCCCGCAGATACGCAGTATTTT. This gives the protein CASSLTSTGGPADTQYF.

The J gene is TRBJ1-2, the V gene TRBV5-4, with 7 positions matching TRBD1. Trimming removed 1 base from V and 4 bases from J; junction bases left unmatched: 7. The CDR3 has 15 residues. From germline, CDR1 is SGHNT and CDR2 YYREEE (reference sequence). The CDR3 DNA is TGTGCCAGCAGCTTGCCGGGACAGTCGAGCTATGGCTACACCTTC. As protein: CASSLPGQSSYGYTF.

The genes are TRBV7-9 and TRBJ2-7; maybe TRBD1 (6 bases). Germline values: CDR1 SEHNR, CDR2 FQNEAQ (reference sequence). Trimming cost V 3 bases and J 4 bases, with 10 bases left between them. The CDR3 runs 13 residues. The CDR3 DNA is TGTGCCAGCAGCTTTGGGACATATTACGAGCAGTACTTC. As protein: CASSFGTYYEQYF.

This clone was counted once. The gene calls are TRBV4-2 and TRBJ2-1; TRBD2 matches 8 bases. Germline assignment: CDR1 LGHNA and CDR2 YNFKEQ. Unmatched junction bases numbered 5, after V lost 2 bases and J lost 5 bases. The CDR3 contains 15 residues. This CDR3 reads CASSQPAGGDNEQFF. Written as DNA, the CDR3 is TGTGCCAGCAGCCAACCCGCCGGGGGGGACAATGAGCAGTTCTTC.

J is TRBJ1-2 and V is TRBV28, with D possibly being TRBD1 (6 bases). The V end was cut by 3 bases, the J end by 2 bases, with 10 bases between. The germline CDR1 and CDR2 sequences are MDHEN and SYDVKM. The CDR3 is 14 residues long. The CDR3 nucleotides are TGTGCCAGCAGTTTGGACAGAGTGAACTATGGCTACACCTTC. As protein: CASSLDRVNYGYTF.

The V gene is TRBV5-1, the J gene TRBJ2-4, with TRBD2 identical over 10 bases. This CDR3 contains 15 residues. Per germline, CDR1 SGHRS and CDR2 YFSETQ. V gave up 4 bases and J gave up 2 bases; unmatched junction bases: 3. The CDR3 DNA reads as TGCGCCAGCAGCCCTAGCGGGAGATCCAAAAACATTCAGTACTTC. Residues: CASSPSGRSKNIQYF.

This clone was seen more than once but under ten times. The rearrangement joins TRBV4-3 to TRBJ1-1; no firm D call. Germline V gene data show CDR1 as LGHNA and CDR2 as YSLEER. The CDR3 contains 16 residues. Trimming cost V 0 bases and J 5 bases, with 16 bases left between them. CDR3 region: CASSQDLGIGGTEAFF. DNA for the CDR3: TGCGCCAGCAGCCAAGATCTGGGTATCGGAGGGACTGAAGCTTTCTTT.

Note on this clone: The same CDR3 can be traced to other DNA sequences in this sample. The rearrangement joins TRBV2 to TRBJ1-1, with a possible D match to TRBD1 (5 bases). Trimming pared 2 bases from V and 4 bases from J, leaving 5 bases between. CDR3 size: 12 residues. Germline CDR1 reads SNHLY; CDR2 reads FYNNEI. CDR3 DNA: TGTGCCAGCAGTGAACAGGGCACTGAAGCTTTCTTT. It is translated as CASSEQGTEAFF.

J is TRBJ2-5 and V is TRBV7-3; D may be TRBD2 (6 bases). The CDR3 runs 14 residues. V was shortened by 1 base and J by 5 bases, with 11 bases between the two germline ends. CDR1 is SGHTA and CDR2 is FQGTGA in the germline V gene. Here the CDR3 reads CASSLSGTGETQYF. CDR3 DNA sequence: TGTGCCAGCAGCTTAAGCGGGACCGGTGAGACCCAGTACTTC.

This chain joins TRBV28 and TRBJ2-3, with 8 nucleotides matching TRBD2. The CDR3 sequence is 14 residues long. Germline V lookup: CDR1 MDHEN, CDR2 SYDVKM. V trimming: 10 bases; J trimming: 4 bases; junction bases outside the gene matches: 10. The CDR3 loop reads CATAGVREADTQYF. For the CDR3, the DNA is TGTGCCACAGCGGGGGTCAGGGAGGCAGATACGCAGTATTTT.

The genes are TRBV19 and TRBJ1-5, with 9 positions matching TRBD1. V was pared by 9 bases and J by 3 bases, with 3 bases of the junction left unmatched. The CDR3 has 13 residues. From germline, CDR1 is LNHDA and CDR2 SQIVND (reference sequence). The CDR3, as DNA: TGTGCCAGCGGACAGGGGTACAATCAGCCCCAGCATTTT. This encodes CASGQGYNQPQHF.

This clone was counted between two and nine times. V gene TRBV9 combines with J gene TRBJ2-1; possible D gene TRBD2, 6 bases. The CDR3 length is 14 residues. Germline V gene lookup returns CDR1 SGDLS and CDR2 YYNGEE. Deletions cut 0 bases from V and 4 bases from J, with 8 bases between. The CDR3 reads CASSVGLVYNEQFF. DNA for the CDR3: TGTGCCAGCAGCGTAGGACTAGTGTACAATGAGCAGTTCTTC. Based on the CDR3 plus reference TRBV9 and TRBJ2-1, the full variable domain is DSGVTQTPKHLITATGQRVTLRCSPRSGDLSVYWYQQSLDQGLQFLIQYYNGEERAKGNILERFSAQQFPDLHSELNLSSLELGDSALYFCASSVGLVYNEQFFGPGTRLTVL.

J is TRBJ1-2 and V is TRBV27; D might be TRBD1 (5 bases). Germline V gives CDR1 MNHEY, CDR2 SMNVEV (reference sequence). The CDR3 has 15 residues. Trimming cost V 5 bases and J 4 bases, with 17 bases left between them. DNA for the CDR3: TGTGCCAGCAGTCCCCAGGTGGGGCTGCTCTATGGCTACACCTTC. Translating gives CASSPQVGLLYGYTF.

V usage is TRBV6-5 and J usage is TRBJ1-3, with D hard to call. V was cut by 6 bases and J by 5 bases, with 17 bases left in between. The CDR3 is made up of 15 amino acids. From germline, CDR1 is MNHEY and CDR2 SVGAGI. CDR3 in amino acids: CASSLYAGLRNTIYF. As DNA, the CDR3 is TGTGCCAGCAGCTTATATGCTGGGCTCAGAAACACCATATATTTT.

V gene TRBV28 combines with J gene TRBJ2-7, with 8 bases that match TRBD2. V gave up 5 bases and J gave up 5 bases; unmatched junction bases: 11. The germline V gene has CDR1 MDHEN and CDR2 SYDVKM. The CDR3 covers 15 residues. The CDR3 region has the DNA TGTGCCAGCAGTAAGGCCCCCGGGACTAGGGACGAGCAGTACTTC. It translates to CASSKAPGTRDEQYF. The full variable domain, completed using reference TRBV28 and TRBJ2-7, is DVKVTQSSRYLVKRTGEKVFLECVQDMDHENMFWYRQDPGLGLRLIYFSYDVKMKEKGDIPEGYSVSREKKERFSLILESASTNQTSMYLCASSKAPGTRDEQYFGPGTRLTVT.

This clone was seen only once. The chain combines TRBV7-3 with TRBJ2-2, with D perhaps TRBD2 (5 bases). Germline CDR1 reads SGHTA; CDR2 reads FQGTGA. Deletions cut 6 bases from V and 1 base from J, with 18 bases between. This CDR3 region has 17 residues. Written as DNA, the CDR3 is TGTGCCAGCAGTTTGAGGTCAGGTGGAGGGAACACCGGGGAGCTGTTTTTT. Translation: CASSLRSGGGNTGELFF.

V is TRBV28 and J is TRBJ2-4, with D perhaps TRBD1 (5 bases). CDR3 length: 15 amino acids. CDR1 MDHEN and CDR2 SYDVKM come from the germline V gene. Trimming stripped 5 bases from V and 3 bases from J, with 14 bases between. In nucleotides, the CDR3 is TGTGCCAGCAGTGTACACAGGTCAGGCAAAAACATTCAGTACTTC. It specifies CASSVHRSGKNIQYF.

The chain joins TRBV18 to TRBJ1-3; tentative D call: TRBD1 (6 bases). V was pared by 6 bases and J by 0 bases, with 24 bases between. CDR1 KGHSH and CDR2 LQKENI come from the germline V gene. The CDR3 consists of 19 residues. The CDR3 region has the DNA TGTGCCAGCTCCCCTCGGACCCCCCGGGACACAATCTCTGGAAACACCATATATTTT. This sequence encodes CASSPRTPRDTISGNTIYF.

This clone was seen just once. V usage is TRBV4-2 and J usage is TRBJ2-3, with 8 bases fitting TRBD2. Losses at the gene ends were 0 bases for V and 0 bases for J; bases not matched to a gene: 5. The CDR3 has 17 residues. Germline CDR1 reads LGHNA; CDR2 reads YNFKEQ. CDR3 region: CASSQDRGLESTDTQYF. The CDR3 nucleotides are TGTGCCAGCAGCCAAGATCGGGGACTAGAAAGCACAGATACGCAGTATTTT.

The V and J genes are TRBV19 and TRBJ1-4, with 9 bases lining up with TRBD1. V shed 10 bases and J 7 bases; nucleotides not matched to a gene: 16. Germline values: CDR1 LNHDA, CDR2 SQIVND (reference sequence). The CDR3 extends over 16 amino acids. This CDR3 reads CATKGGQGIFSEKLFF. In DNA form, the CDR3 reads TGTGCCACCAAAGGTGGACAGGGGATTTTCAGTGAAAAACTGTTTTTT.

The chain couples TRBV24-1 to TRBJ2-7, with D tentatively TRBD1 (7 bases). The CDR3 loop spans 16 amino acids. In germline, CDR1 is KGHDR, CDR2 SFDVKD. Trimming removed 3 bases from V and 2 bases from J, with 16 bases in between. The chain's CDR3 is CATSDHSGQDPYEQYF. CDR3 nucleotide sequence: TGTGCCACCAGTGATCATAGCGGACAGGATCCCTACGAGCAGTACTTC.

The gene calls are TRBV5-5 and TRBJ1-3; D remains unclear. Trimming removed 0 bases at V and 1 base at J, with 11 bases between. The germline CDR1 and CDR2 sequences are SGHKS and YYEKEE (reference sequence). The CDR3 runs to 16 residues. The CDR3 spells CASSLVWEDSGNTIYF. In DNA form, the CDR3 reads TGTGCCAGCAGCTTGGTATGGGAGGATTCTGGAAACACCATATATTTT.